This record concerns one TCR beta chain sequence. The antigen remains unidentified. Other DNA sequences of this sample code for an identical CDR3. Primers: 60 Vbeta forward and 13 Jbeta reverse. Study processing details: In a later analysis, roughly 11 million of some 80 million unique beta chains occurred in at least two donors. This table comes from immunoSEQ multiplex PCR, and its TCRdb copy is limited to in-frame clones, with some not included. Clonal size and the V and J genes are those of that table, whereas D and trimming came from the DNA. The repertoire holds some 120,000 clones, with about four fifths as singletons. The sample belongs to a study of cytomegalovirus exposure and HLA in healthy donors. Study-wide results and caveats: Researchers reportedly found TCR beta sequences accurately predicted most subjects' HLA-A and HLA-B alleles. A later analysis reportedly found that, within productive TCRs, an Asian-associated ancestry cluster had fewer N-insertions than the mean observed across the approximately 700 donors.

V was trimmed by 8 bases and J by 5 bases, leaving 16 bases between them. The CDR3 extends over 13 amino acids. In germline, CDR1 is KGHSH, CDR2 LQKENI. The chain carries TRBV18 and TRBJ2-7; possible D gene TRBD1, 5 bases. Material for sequencing was PBMCs. This sequence was found in a young man in good health and CMV-seropositive. CDR3 loop: CASTERLGDEQYF. CDR3 coding DNA: TGTGCCAGCACTGAAAGGCTAGGGGACGAGCAGTACTTC.